This T cell receptor (beta chain) stems from a study of long-term antiretroviral therapy in people with HIV. Study background: It was about a decade after the earliest samples that the 2015 immediate-ART recommendation appeared.

This CDR3 contains 18 residues. Trimming shortened V by 1 base and J by 1 base, and 18 bases separated the two germline ends. Germline CDR1 is LNHNV and CDR2 is YYDKDF (reference sequence). This was the immunoSEQ v3.0 assay at survey level. Repertoires were generated with immunoSEQ multiplex PCR, while TCRdb's copy carries only in-frame clones and drops some. The sample includes about 25,000 clones, 65% to 85% of them seen just once. The sequence came from a man between 18 and 35 years old with HIV. The genes are TRBV15 and TRBJ2-3, with D perhaps being TRBD1 or TRBD2 (6 bases each). Sequences were derived from unsorted PBMCs, sampled 3 years after starting antiretroviral therapy. The CDR3 is CATSRAGGAVRGTDTQYF. In DNA, the CDR3 is TGTGCCACCAGCAGAGCCGGGGGCGCGGTTCGAGGCACAGATACGCAGTATTTT. Full variable domain (missing parts from reference TRBV15 and TRBJ2-3): DAMVIQNPRYQVTQFGKPVTLSCSQTLNHNVMYWYQQKSSQAPKLLFHYYDKDFNNEADTPDNFQSRRPNTSFCFLDIRSPGLGDTAMYLCATSRAGGAVRGTDTQYFGPGTRLTVL.